Presented here are 19 T cell receptor beta chains from one specimen sequenced in a study of beta chain features in type 1 diabetes. Overall study findings and caveats: TCRB CDR3 length was moderately but significantly reduced in all four CD4+ subsets of Type 1 diabetes patients.

Which antigens these TCRs recognize remains unknown. Expressed TCRB transcripts were sequenced because the entire RNA isolate underwent reverse transcription. Only in-frame clones appear in the TCRdb table, and some are missing; sequencing was by immunoSEQ multiplex PCR. The table lists about 120,000 clones, roughly 17% of them singletons. Material: central memory CD4+ T cells from blood. Every receptor here comes from a man aged 25 to 40 with type 1 diabetes.

V is TRBV10-3 and J is TRBJ2-5; D may be TRBD1 (5 bases). The V and J ends lost 5 bases and 5 bases respectively, with 18 bases between them. Per germline, CDR1 ENHRY and CDR2 SYGVKD. This CDR3 contains 15 residues. Written as DNA, the CDR3 is TGTGCCATCAGTTCAACCTTGGGGCACGGGGAGACCCAGTACTTC. Translating it yields CAISSTLGHGETQYF.

This rearrangement joins TRBV4-3 to TRBJ2-3; no definite D call. Germline V gene sequence: CDR1 LGHNA, CDR2 YSLEER. The V gene lost 2 bases and the J gene lost 0 bases, with 9 bases spanning the gap. The CDR3 loop spans 15 amino acids. Written as DNA, the CDR3 is TGCGCCAGCAGCCAAAATCTAGAGAGCACAGATACGCAGTATTTT. Translating gives CASSQNLESTDTQYF.

The chain uses TRBV11-2 and TRBJ1-1; D is uncertain. Germline-derived CDR1 and CDR2 are SGHAT and FQNNGV. Trimming stripped 5 bases from V and 1 base from J, with 11 bases between. The CDR3 is 14 amino acids. Written as DNA, the CDR3 is TGTGCCAGCAGCCGCGTAAACGAGAACACTGAAGCTTTCTTT. Amino acids: CASSRVNENTEAFF.

J is TRBJ2-7 and V is TRBV21-1; the D call in the table, TRBD1, was not verified against the DNA. TRBV21-1 is assigned pseudogene status. The CDR3 length is 15 residues. The CDR3 region is CASTYRDRPCYEQYF. The CDR3 DNA is TGTGCCAGCACCTACCGGGACAGGCCCTGCTACGAGCAGTACTTC.

This clone was observed at least ten times. The V call is TRBV6-6, the J call TRBJ1-2; D unclear. This CDR3 region has 13 residues. Per germline, CDR1 MNHNY and CDR2 SVGAGI (reference sequence). V lost 5 bases and J 3 bases, leaving 10 bases between the germline ends. Written as DNA, the CDR3 is TGTGCCAGCAGTCTCTCAAGGGACTATGGCTACACCTTC. Its protein product is CASSLSRDYGYTF.

This chain joins TRBV6-5 and TRBJ1-5; 8 positions match TRBD1. The CDR3 contains 14 residues. V trimming: 5 bases; J trimming: 6 bases; junction bases outside the gene matches: 6. Germline V lookup: CDR1 MNHEY, CDR2 SVGAGI. The chain's CDR3 is CASSQAGGRQPQHF. In DNA form, the CDR3 reads TGTGCCAGCAGTCAAGCAGGGGGCCGTCAGCCCCAGCATTTT.

This clone was counted a few times. The CDR3 loop reads CAISENGQQNEKLFF. The CDR3 DNA reads as TGTGCCATCAGTGAGAACGGACAGCAGAATGAAAAACTGTTTTTT. The chain is built from TRBV10-3 and TRBJ1-4, with a possible D match to TRBD1 (6 bases). Germline loops: CDR1 ENHRY, CDR2 SYGVKD. V lost 2 bases to trimming and J lost 5 bases, with 12 bases between them. The CDR3 length is 15 residues.

V gene TRBV2 combines with J gene TRBJ2-7, with a weak D call TRBD1 (6 bases). V lost 6 bases and J 2 bases, leaving 17 bases between the germline ends. CDR1 is SNHLY, CDR2 FYNNEI, per germline. The CDR3 sequence is 15 residues long. CDR3 sequence reads: CASSAGTPPPYEQYF. The DNA of the CDR3 is TGTGCCAGCAGCGCCGGGACACCACCCCCCTACGAGCAGTACTTC.

The rearrangement links TRBV6-5 to TRBJ1-2; 7 nucleotides align to TRBD1. The CDR3 contains 14 residues. Germline V gives CDR1 MNHEY, CDR2 SVGAGI. The V and J ends lost 4 bases and 8 bases, in that order; junction bases with no gene match: 10. The CDR3 loop reads CASSSTGTYWGYTF. The CDR3 DNA sequence: TGTGCCAGCAGTTCGACAGGGACCTACTGGGGCTACACCTTC.

The gene calls are TRBV28 and TRBJ2-7, with D perhaps being TRBD1 or TRBD2 (7 bases each). Per the germline V gene, CDR1 is MDHEN and CDR2 is SYDVKM. This CDR3 contains 12 residues. V was shortened by 7 bases and J by 7 bases, with 14 bases between the two germline ends. For the CDR3, the DNA is TGTGCCAGCACCGGGACAGCGGGAGAGCAGTACTTC. Translated, it gives CASTGTAGEQYF.

The chain's CDR3 is CASGSNPAGGGEQFF. CDR3 sequence (DNA): TGTGCCAGCGGATCAAACCCAGCGGGGGGCGGTGAGCAGTTCTTC. J is TRBJ2-1 and V is TRBV5-4, with 9 nucleotides matching TRBD2. Trimming cost V 7 bases and J 9 bases; bases outside gene matches: 14. Germline CDR1 and CDR2: SGHNT and YYREEE (reference sequence). The length of the CDR3 is 15 residues.

This sequence joins TRBV5-6 and TRBJ2-1, with a tentative D call TRBD2 (6 bases). V dropped 2 bases and J dropped 9 bases, with 6 bases sitting between them. The CDR3 runs to 11 residues. Germline V gene data show CDR1 as SGHDT and CDR2 as YYEEEE. The CDR3 is CASSFGSEQFF. In DNA, the CDR3 is TGTGCCAGCAGCTTCGGGAGTGAGCAGTTCTTC.

V gene TRBV9 combines with J gene TRBJ1-1; D uncertain. V shed 2 bases and J shed 4 bases, with 12 bases lying between them. The CDR3 is 14 amino acids. CDR1 and CDR2 from the germline V gene are SGDLS and YYNGEE. The CDR3 DNA is TGTGCCAGCAGCGTTGATTTATTAGGCACTGAAGCTTTCTTT. Amino acid sequence: CASSVDLLGTEAFF.

V gene TRBV5-4 combines with J gene TRBJ2-1; 7 bases map to TRBD2. Per the germline V gene, CDR1 is SGHNT and CDR2 is YYREEE (reference sequence). V shed 1 base, J shed 0 bases, and the junction held 4 bases outside the gene matches. This CDR3 comprises 16 residues. CDR3 bases: TGTGCCAGCAGCTTGCAGCGGGGCCACTCCTACAATGAGCAGTTCTTC. It translates to CASSLQRGHSYNEQFF.

This clone was seen more than once but under ten times. The rearrangement links TRBV19 to TRBJ1-4; D possibly corresponds to TRBD1 (5 bases). The CDR3 spans 14 residues. CDR1 and CDR2 (germline): LNHDA, SQIVND (reference sequence). V was pared by 3 bases and J by 7 bases, with 12 bases between. CDR3 loop: CASSIQGNFEKLFF. CDR3 nucleotide sequence: TGTGCCAGTAGTATCCAGGGAAATTTTGAAAAACTGTTTTTT.

Only a few counts were recorded for this clone. The V gene is TRBV7-2, the J gene TRBJ2-4; a possible D gene is TRBD1 (6 bases). V dropped 6 bases and J dropped 8 bases, with 17 bases sitting between them. CDR1 and CDR2 from the germline V gene are SGHTA and FQGNSA. The CDR3 loop spans 14 amino acids. This CDR3 reads CASSQNQQGDIQYF. In DNA form, the CDR3 reads TGTGCCAGCAGTCAAAACCAACAGGGCGACATTCAGTACTTC.

There are many counts of this clone. The chain employs TRBV7-9 and TRBJ2-2; no clear D. CDR1 is SEHNR, CDR2 FQNEAQ, per germline (reference sequence). The CDR3 length is 14 residues. The ends were cut back, 1 base at V and 4 bases at J, with 7 bases in the middle. The CDR3 DNA is TGTGCCAGCAGCTTAGAGGGTGCCACCGGGGAGCTGTTTTTT. Encoded protein: CASSLEGATGELFF.

The rearrangement links TRBV2 to TRBJ1-6; 7 nucleotides agree with TRBD1. Germline values: CDR1 SNHLY, CDR2 FYNNEI. J gave up 7 bases and V 8 bases, and 11 bases lay outside the gene matches. The CDR3 has 15 residues. The CDR3 protein is CASCVGQAKNSPLHF. The DNA of the CDR3 is TGTGCCAGCTGTGTAGGACAGGCCAAAAATTCACCCCTCCACTTT.

The table lists this clone with a few counts. Distinct nucleotide sequences in the sample also encode this CDR3. This sequence joins TRBV29-1 and TRBJ2-5; 7 bases fit TRBD2. V was clipped by 6 bases and J by 5 bases; unmatched bases: 0. Germline V gene data show CDR1 as SQVTM and CDR2 as ANQGSEA. The CDR3 has 10 amino acids. CDR3 DNA sequence: TGCAGCGTCGGGGGGGAGACCCAGTACTTC. Its translation is CSVGGETQYF.